This passage covers 12 T cell receptor beta chains from one sample sequenced in a study of shared clonotypes between healthy human individuals (dated by TCRdb to about 2020). Libraries were built with the immunoSEQ multiplex PCR assay. TCRdb's version of the immuneACCESS table is confined to in-frame rearrangements and falls short of the full clone set. An unresolved V gene accounts for under half of the shortfall where checked; the remainder is of unknown origin. The sample table holds some 1 million clones, of which 75% were seen once. The top ten constitute around 1.5% of the sample. The sequenced material came from memory CD4+ T cells sorted from blood. The sample's cell subset or site label, decoded: CD45RA-negative fraction. These TCRs come from a man aged 18 to 29 in good health.

The chain couples TRBV9 to TRBJ2-5, with 11 bases that match TRBD2. The CDR3 length is 14 residues. The trim removed 4 bases at V and 5 bases at J, leaving 4 bases unmatched. Germline CDR1 SGDLS, CDR2 YYNGEE. CDR3 protein: CASSRLAGPETQYF. CDR3 nucleotide sequence: TGTGCCAGCAGCAGACTAGCGGGGCCTGAGACCCAGTACTTC.

The V call is TRBV7-6, the J call TRBJ2-1; D perhaps matches TRBD2 (6 bases). The germline V and J ends were trimmed by 2 bases and 2 bases, with 13 bases remaining between them. This CDR3 has 16 amino acids. Germline V CDR1 and CDR2: SGHVS, FNYEAQ. CDR3 region: CASSLLAGTPYNEQFF. The DNA for the CDR3 is TGTGCCAGCAGCTTACTGGCGGGAACCCCCTACAATGAGCAGTTCTTC.

The chain has TRBV7-2 and TRBJ2-1; the match to TRBD2 covers 15 bases. The CDR3 contains 17 residues. The J segment lost 2 bases and the V segment lost 5 bases, leaving 4 bases of the junction unmatched. CDR1 and CDR2 (germline): SGHTA, FQGNSA. The CDR3 protein is CASSPGTSGGTYNEQFF. CDR3 DNA sequence: TGTGCCAGCAGCCCAGGGACTAGCGGGGGGACCTACAATGAGCAGTTCTTC. The full variable domain, completed using reference TRBV7-2 and TRBJ2-1, is GAGVSQSPSNKVTEKGKDVELRCDPISGHTALYWYRQSLGQGLEFLIYFQGNSAPDKSGLPSDRFSAERTGGSVSTLTIQRTQQEDSAVYLCASSPGTSGGTYNEQFFGPGTRLTVL.

This chain uses TRBV2 with TRBJ2-4; D call uncertain. The germline CDR1 and CDR2 sequences are SNHLY and FYNNEI. The CDR3 length is 14 residues. Trimming stripped 3 bases from V and 0 bases from J, with 6 bases between. For the CDR3, the DNA is TGTGCCAGCAGTGATCCTCTAGCCAAAAACATTCAGTACTTC. It encodes CASSDPLAKNIQYF.

This chain links TRBV5-1 with TRBJ2-2; no clear D gene. CDR3 length: 14 residues. V was shortened by 4 bases and J by 2 bases, with 9 bases between the two germline ends. Germline assignment: CDR1 SGHRS and CDR2 YFSETQ. As DNA, the CDR3 is TGCGCCAGCAGCGTACAGAGTAACACCGGGGAGCTGTTTTTT. Translating gives CASSVQSNTGELFF.

The J gene is TRBJ1-5, the V gene TRBV2; a weak D match, TRBD1 (6 bases). Per the germline V gene, CDR1 is SNHLY and CDR2 is FYNNEI. This CDR3 spans 14 amino acids. With 4 bases removed from V and 1 base from J, the gap between germline ends came to 8 bases. The CDR3 reads CASSVQGSNQPQHF. The CDR3 nucleotides are TGTGCCAGCAGTGTGCAGGGGAGCAATCAGCCCCAGCATTTT.

V and J are TRBV19 and TRBJ1-6; D call uncertain. There are 12 residues in the CDR3. Germline assignment: CDR1 LNHDA and CDR2 SQIVND (reference sequence). Between the trimmed V and J ends, which lost 7 bases and 10 bases, there was a span of 11 bases. The CDR3 is CASKAGKSPLHF. Here the CDR3 DNA reads TGTGCCAGTAAGGCCGGGAAGTCACCCCTCCACTTT.

This chain uses TRBV10-1 with TRBJ1-1, with a possible D match to TRBD1 (6 bases). Germline V CDR1 and CDR2: WNHNN, SYGVQD (reference sequence). The CDR3 sequence is 14 residues long. Trimming removed 0 bases from V and 6 bases from J, with 11 bases in between. The CDR3 loop is CASSESTGLSEAFF. The CDR3 DNA sequence: TGCGCCAGCAGTGAGTCGACAGGCCTCTCTGAAGCTTTCTTT.

V gene TRBV6-5 combines with J gene TRBJ1-2, with 7 bases identical to TRBD1. With 7 bases clipped from V and 4 bases from J, the junction kept 9 bases outside the gene matches. The CDR3 consists of 14 residues. CDR1 is MNHEY, CDR2 SVGAGI, per germline. The CDR3 DNA sequence: TGTGCCAGCACTCCAGGGGGGACAGCCTATGGCTACACCTTC. Protein: CASTPGGTAYGYTF.

The chain uses TRBV11-2 and TRBJ2-2, with D possibly TRBD1 on 6 matching bases. The germline CDR1 and CDR2 sequences are SGHAT and FQNNGV. The CDR3 runs to 14 residues. Trimming cost V 5 bases and J 7 bases, with 14 bases left between them. The CDR3 loop reads CASSPTQGIGELFF. Here the CDR3 DNA reads TGTGCCAGCAGCCCAACTCAGGGGATCGGGGAGCTGTTTTTT.

The rearrangement joins TRBV11-3 to TRBJ1-3; D might be TRBD1 (5 bases). Germline V gene data show CDR1 as SGHNT and CDR2 as YENEEA. The CDR3 has 14 amino acids. V was trimmed by 5 bases and J by 2 bases, leaving 10 bases between them. CDR3: CASSLTGTGNTIYF. The DNA of the CDR3 is TGTGCCAGCAGCCTTACAGGAACTGGAAACACCATATATTTT.

A remark on this clone: A clone one base away is much larger, so this may be a read error. Distinct nucleotide sequences in the sample also encode this CDR3. The V and J genes are TRBV5-4 and TRBJ1-2, with 7 bases matching TRBD1. CDR1 and CDR2 from the germline V gene are SGHNT and YYREEE (reference sequence). This CDR3 is built from 13 residues. The V and J ends lost 3 bases and 6 bases, in that order; junction bases with no gene match: 5. The CDR3 region is CASSSTGENGYTF. The CDR3 bases are TGTGCCAGCAGCTCCACAGGGGAAAATGGCTACACCTTC. Full variable domain (rest looked up from reference TRBV5-4 and TRBJ1-2): ETGVTQSPTHLIKTRGQQVTLRCSSQSGHNTVSWYQQALGQGPQFIFQYYREEENGRGNFPPRFSGLQFPNYSSELNVNALELDDSALYLCASSSTGENGYTFGSGTRLTVV.